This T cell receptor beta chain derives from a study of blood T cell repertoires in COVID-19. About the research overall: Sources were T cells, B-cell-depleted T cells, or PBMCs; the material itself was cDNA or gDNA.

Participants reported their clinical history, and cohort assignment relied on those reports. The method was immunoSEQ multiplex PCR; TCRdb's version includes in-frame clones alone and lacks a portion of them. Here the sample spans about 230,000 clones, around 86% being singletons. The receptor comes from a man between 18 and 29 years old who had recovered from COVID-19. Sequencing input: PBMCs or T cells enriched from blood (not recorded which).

CDR3 region: CASSFPSGGGSYNEQFF. Written as DNA, the CDR3 is TGCGCCAGCAGCTTCCCTAGCGGGGGCGGTTCCTACAATGAGCAGTTCTTC. The chain uses TRBV5-1 and TRBJ2-1; 10 bases line up with TRBD2. The CDR3 is 17 residues long. Trimming at V came to 2 bases and at J to 1 base, leaving 6 bases not matched to a gene. Per germline, CDR1 SGHRS and CDR2 YFSETQ.